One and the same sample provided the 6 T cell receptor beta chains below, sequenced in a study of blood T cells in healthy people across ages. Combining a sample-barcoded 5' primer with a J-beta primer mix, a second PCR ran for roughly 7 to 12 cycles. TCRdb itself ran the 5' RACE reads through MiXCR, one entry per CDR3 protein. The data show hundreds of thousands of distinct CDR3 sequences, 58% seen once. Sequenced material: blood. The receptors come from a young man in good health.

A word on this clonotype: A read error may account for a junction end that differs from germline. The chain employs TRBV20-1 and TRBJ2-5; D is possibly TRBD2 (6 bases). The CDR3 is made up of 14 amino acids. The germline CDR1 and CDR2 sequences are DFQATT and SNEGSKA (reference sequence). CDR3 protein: CSARAREFDETQYF. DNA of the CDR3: TGCAGTGCGAGAGCACGGGAGTTCGATGAGACCCAGTACTTC.

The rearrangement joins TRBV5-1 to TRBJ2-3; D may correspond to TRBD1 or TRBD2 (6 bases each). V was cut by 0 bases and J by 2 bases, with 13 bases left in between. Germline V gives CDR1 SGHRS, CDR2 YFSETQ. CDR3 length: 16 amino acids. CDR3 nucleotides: TGCGCCAGCAGCTTGGAGGGCCGGGGGCCCACAGATACGCAGTATTTT. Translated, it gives CASSLEGRGPTDTQYF.

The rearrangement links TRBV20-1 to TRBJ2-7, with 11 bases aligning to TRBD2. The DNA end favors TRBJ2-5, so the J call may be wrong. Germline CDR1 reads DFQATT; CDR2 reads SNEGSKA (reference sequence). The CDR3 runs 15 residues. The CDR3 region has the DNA TGCAGTGCTCGAGGACCTAGCGGGGGGTTTGAGACCCAGTACTTC. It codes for CSARGPSGGFETQYF.

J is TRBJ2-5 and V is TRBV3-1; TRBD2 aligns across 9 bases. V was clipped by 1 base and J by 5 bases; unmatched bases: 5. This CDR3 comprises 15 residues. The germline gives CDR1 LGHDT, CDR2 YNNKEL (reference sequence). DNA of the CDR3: TGTGCCAGCAGCCAAGGAGCGGGGGGCGGGGAGACCCAGTACTTC. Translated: CASSQGAGGGETQYF.

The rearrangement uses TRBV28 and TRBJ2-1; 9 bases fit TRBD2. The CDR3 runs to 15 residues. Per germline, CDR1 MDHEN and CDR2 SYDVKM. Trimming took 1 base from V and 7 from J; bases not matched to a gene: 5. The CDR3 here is CASSLYLAGLNEQFF. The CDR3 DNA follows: TGTGCCAGCAGTTTATATCTAGCGGGATTAAATGAGCAGTTCTTC.

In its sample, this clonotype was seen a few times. In DNA, the CDR3 is TGCAGCGTTGAAGACTGGACTAGCGGGATGGGTGAGCAGTTCTTC. It yields the protein CSVEDWTSGMGEQFF. The gene calls are TRBV29-1 and TRBJ2-1; 12 nucleotides line up with TRBD2. The CDR3 loop spans 15 amino acids. CDR1 and CDR2 (germline): SQVTM, ANQGSEA. J lost 9 bases, V lost 0 bases, and 6 bases had no gene match.